A selection of T cell receptor beta chains follows, all from one sample in a study of response to subunit inactivated influenza vaccine. TCRdb reprocessed the RT-PCR reads with MiXCR, giving one entry per CDR3 protein. This table has roughly 500,000 distinct CDR3 sequences, 16% appearing once. The source was CD4+ T cells sorted from PBMCs, collected roughly 24 months after vaccination. These TCRs come from a man aged 50-75 years who received an inactivated influenza vaccine. Both conserved end residues are part of each CDR3. The order of the fields is D gene, V gene, clone size, J gene, CDR3 DNA, CDR3 protein. A D gene is named only where the DNA matches it firmly. Some rows have no size entry. The others give once, few or many, or a class for an expanded clone.

.,TRBV10-3,.,TRBJ1-2,TGTGCCATCAGTGAGTCCAGGGCGGGCTATGGCTACACCTTC,CAISESRAGYGYTF
.,TRBV7-2,.,TRBJ2-3,TGTGCCAGCAGCTCCCCAGCGAGCACAGATACGCAGTATTTT,CASSSPASTDTQYF
.,TRBV7-2,.,TRBJ1-2,TGTGCCAGCACCGCTATGGGGACGTTAGCTAACTATGGCTACACCTTC,CASTAMGTLANYGYTF
.,TRBV4-1,.,TRBJ2-3,TGCGCCAGCAGCCAAGGCGTGGGGCTTAGCACAAATACGCAGTATTTT,CASSQGVGLSTNTQYF
.,TRBV5-6,few,TRBJ2-1,TGTGCCAGCAGCTTCGGGTTTGAGCAGTTCTTC,CASSFGFEQFF
.,TRBV20-1,few,TRBJ1-5,TGCAGTGCTGAAGGGGAGAATCAGCCCCAGCATTTT,CSAEGENQPQHF
TRBD1,TRBV6-2/TRBV6-3,.,TRBJ1-6,TGTGCCAGCAGTTACTCGATCTTGTCCCCCCAGGGGGCTAAGCGTTCACCCCTCCACTTT,CASSYSILSPQGAKRSPLHF
.,TRBV20-1,few,TRBJ1-6,TGCAGTGCTAACCGGGACACCTATTCACCCCTCCACTTT,CSANRDTYSPLHF
.,TRBV20-1,few,TRBJ1-1,TGCAGTGCTAGAGAACCGGGACATAGGGACACTGAAGCTTTCTTT,CSAREPGHRDTEAFF
.,TRBV18,.,TRBJ2-1,TGTGCCAGCTCTGGACAGCCGACCTCCTACAATGAGCAGTTCTTC,CASSGQPTSYNEQFF
TRBD1,TRBV7-2,.,TRBJ2-5,TGTGCCAGCAGCTCCGACAGGGCAGAGACCCAGTACTTC,CASSSDRAETQYF
.,TRBV20-1,.,TRBJ2-2,TGCAGTGCTTCGGGGGACACTTACACCGGGGAGCTGTTTTTT,CSASGDTYTGELFF
TRBD2,TRBV3-1,many,TRBJ2-6,TGTGCCAGCAGCCAAAGACTAGCGGGGGGGTCTGGGGCCAACGTCCTGACTTTC,CASSQRLAGGSGANVLTF
TRBD1,TRBV29-1,many,TRBJ2-3,TGCAGCGTTCTTGGACAGGGATACTATTCAGATACGCAGTATTTT,CSVLGQGYYSDTQYF
.,TRBV2,many,TRBJ2-5,TGTGCCAGCAGTGAGGAGTACCAAGAGACCCAGTACTTC,CASSEEYQETQYF
.,TRBV10-3,few,TRBJ2-1,TGTGCCATCAGTGGGGCAGGTAGGCAGTTCTTC,CAISGAGRQFF
TRBD1,TRBV6-5,.,TRBJ1-4,TGTGCCAGCAGTTTAGGCCCGGGACAGGGGAATGAAAAACTGTTTTTT,CASSLGPGQGNEKLFF
.,TRBV20-1,few,TRBJ2-5,TGCAGTGCTCAGAGCGCAGGAGAGACCCAGTACTTC,CSAQSAGETQYF
TRBD2,TRBV14,few,TRBJ2-1,TGTGCCAGCAGCCAATTTAGCGGGATTTACAATGAGCAGTTCTTC,CASSQFSGIYNEQFF
.,TRBV3-1,many,TRBJ2-7,TGTGCCAGCAGCCAAGCCTACGAGCAGTACTTC,CASSQAYEQYF
.,TRBV28,.,TRBJ2-7,TGTGCCAGCAGTTCCCCGCAGGCCTACGAGCAGTACTTC,CASSSPQAYEQYF
.,TRBV5-4,.,TRBJ2-2,TGTGCCAGCAGCTCCCCGGGGAGAGGAGTCACCGGGGAGCTGTTTTTT,CASSSPGRGVTGELFF
.,TRBV20-1,.,TRBJ2-7,TGCAGTGCTCCTAGCGCCAGCTCCTACGAGCAGTACTTC,CSAPSASSYEQYF
.,TRBV7-8,few,TRBJ2-2,TGTGCCAGCAGCCCACAAGGGGGGCAGATGAACACCGGGGAGCTGTTTTTT,CASSPQGGQMNTGELFF
.,TRBV20-1,.,TRBJ2-2,TGCAGTGCTCTGGTGGGAGGAAGTTCCGGGGAGCTGTTTTTT,CSALVGGSSGELFF
.,TRBV6-2/TRBV6-3,.,TRBJ1-2,TGTGCCAGCACCCCCCGGATGGTTTATGGCTACACCTTC,CASTPRMVYGYTF
TRBD1,TRBV20-1,few,TRBJ2-7,TGCAGTGCTATTTATCCGGGACAGGGCCTCTACGAGCAGTACTTC,CSAIYPGQGLYEQYF
.,TRBV7-2,.,TRBJ2-3,TGTGCCAGCAGCTTATTGTCGAGCAGGCAGTATTTT,CASSLLSSRQYF
.,TRBV20-1,few,TRBJ1-2,TGCAGTGCAGCAGACCCTAACTATGGCTACACCTTC,CSAADPNYGYTF
.,TRBV20-1,.,TRBJ2-2,TGCAGTGCTTACCGGGACTTTTCGAACACCGGGGAGCTGTTTTTT,CSAYRDFSNTGELFF
.,TRBV5-5,.,TRBJ2-7,TGTGCCAGCAGCTTGGCCACCTACGAGCAGTACTTC,CASSLATYEQYF
.,TRBV10-3,few,TRBJ2-7,TGTGCCATCAGTGAGTCTGCTTCCTACGAGCAGTACTTC,CAISESASYEQYF
.,TRBV9,.,TRBJ1-1,TGTGCCAGCAGTGTCGGGATTATGAACACTGAAGCTTTCTTT,CASSVGIMNTEAFF
.,TRBV10-3,few,TRBJ1-3,TGTGCCATCAGTGCCCGGCGGGAGTATGCTGGAAACACCATATATTTT,CAISARREYAGNTIYF
.,TRBV3-1,few,TRBJ2-3,TGTGCCAGCAGTCGGATTGGGACGGGAGAGGTAACAGATACGCAGTATTTT,CASSRIGTGEVTDTQYF
TRBD1,TRBV4-3,.,TRBJ2-1,TGCGCCAGCAGCCTACGGATAGACAGGGGTGCCCTCTTCTCGGACAATGAGCAGTTCTTC,CASSLRIDRGALFSDNEQFF
TRBD1,TRBV7-2,.,TRBJ2-7,TGTGCCAGCAGCGGGGACAGGGCCTTCCGCGAGCAGTACTTC,CASSGDRAFREQYF
.,TRBV7-9,.,TRBJ2-1,TGTGCCAGCAGCTTGGGCACTAAACCTTACAATGAGCAGTTCTTC,CASSLGTKPYNEQFF
TRBD2,TRBV7-2,few,TRBJ2-3,TGTGCCAGCAGCCGAACATTAGCGGGGACAGATACGCAGTATTTT,CASSRTLAGTDTQYF
TRBD2,TRBV20-1,many,TRBJ2-7,TGCAGTGCGTTACTAGCGGGAGCATCCTACGAGCAGTACTTC,CSALLAGASYEQYF
TRBD2,TRBV7-9,.,TRBJ2-7,TGTGCCAGCAGCATCCTAGCGGGAGTGAACGAGCAGTACTTC,CASSILAGVNEQYF
TRBD2,TRBV20-1,.,TRBJ2-3,TGCAGTGCTAGTTCGCGGACTAGTGGTGGGTCAGATACGCAGTATTTT,CSASSRTSGGSDTQYF
TRBD1,TRBV14,.,TRBJ1-1,TGTGCCAGCAGCCCTACGGGACAGCCGAACACTGAAGCTTTCTTT,CASSPTGQPNTEAFF
TRBD1,TRBV5-1,.,TRBJ1-2,TGCGCCAGCAGCTTGGCTGGACCTGGGACAGACTATGGCTACACCTTC,CASSLAGPGTDYGYTF
.,TRBV6-1,.,TRBJ1-2,TGTGCCAGCAGTCAACAGGTGTCGGGTGGCTACACCTTC,CASSQQVSGGYTF
.,TRBV3-1,.,TRBJ1-5,TGTGCCAGCAGCCAAGGGTATCAGCCCCAGCATTTT,CASSQGYQPQHF
TRBD2,TRBV20-1,.,TRBJ2-2,TGCAGTGCTACTCTAGCGGGACGCACCGGGGAGCTGTTTTTT,CSATLAGRTGELFF
TRBD1,TRBV2,.,TRBJ1-2,TGTGCCAGCAACCCGACAGGGAAGTATGGCTACACCTTC,CASNPTGKYGYTF
.,TRBV5-1,many,TRBJ2-3,TGCGCCAGCAGCCAAACGGAGGTGGGCGCAGATACGCAGTATTTT,CASSQTEVGADTQYF
.,TRBV7-8,.,TRBJ1-1,TGTGCCAGCAGCTTACAGGTTTCGGGGAACACTGAAGCTTTCTTT,CASSLQVSGNTEAFF
TRBD1,TRBV20-1,.,TRBJ1-6,TGCAGTGCTTTGAGACAGGGGAATAATTCACCCCTCCACTTT,CSALRQGNNSPLHF
.,TRBV5-6,many,TRBJ1-2,TGTGCCAGCAGCCGTCAACAGGCCCGGAGCTATGGCTACACCTTC,CASSRQQARSYGYTF
.,TRBV5-5,.,TRBJ1-5,TGTGCCAGCAGCCCCGACGACGGCAATCAGCCCCAGCATTTT,CASSPDDGNQPQHF
.,TRBV7-2,.,TRBJ2-5,TGTGCCAGCAGCTTGAAGAGAGAGACCCAGTACTTC,CASSLKRETQYF